What follows are 29 T cell receptor beta chains derived from one specimen sequenced in a study of blood T cell repertoires in COVID-19. Some clones are missing from TCRdb's copy, which holds only in-frame ones; the method was immunoSEQ multiplex PCR. The repertoire holds about 270,000 clones, with around 90% as singletons. The specimen was PBMCs or T cells enriched from blood (not recorded which). These TCRs come from a woman aged 25 to 39 with acute COVID-19.

CDR3 sequence (DNA): TGTGCCAGCGGATCCGGGACTAGCGAAACAGATACGCAGTATTTT. Protein product: CASGSGTSETDTQYF. V gene TRBV16 combines with J gene TRBJ2-3; 10 bases match TRBD2. CDR1 and CDR2 (germline): KGHSY, FQNENV. The CDR3 consists of 15 residues. Trimming cost V 8 bases and J 3 bases; bases outside gene matches: 8.

Concerning this clone: The same CDR3 is also encoded by other DNA sequences in this sample. The gene calls are TRBV19 and TRBJ2-7, with 10 bases identical to TRBD1. The J segment lost 2 bases and the V segment lost 6 bases, leaving 4 bases of the junction unmatched. The germline gives CDR1 LNHDA, CDR2 SQIVND (reference sequence). The CDR3 consists of 14 residues. CDR3 in DNA: TGTGCCAGTAGCCCGGGACAGGGGCCCTACGAGCAGTACTTC. Residues: CASSPGQGPYEQYF.

V usage is TRBV7-2 and J usage is TRBJ2-5, with 12 bases aligning to TRBD2. The V gene's germline CDR1 is SGHTA and CDR2 FQGNSA. The CDR3 has 16 amino acids. The J segment lost 2 bases and the V segment lost 5 bases, leaving 6 bases of the junction unmatched. CDR3 coding DNA: TGTGCCAGCAGCAATGGACTAGCGGGGATACAAGAGACCCAGTACTTC. Translation gives CASSNGLAGIQETQYF.

J is TRBJ2-7 and V is TRBV29-1, with 9 bases that match TRBD2. Germline V gene data show CDR1 as SQVTM and CDR2 as ANQGSEA. The trim removed 7 bases at V and 12 bases at J, leaving 10 bases unmatched. This CDR3 comprises 11 residues. The CDR3 DNA reads as TGCAGCGCTACGACTAGCGGAAGCCTGTACTTC. Protein sequence: CSATTSGSLYF.

V gene TRBV24-1 combines with J gene TRBJ2-7; D is possibly TRBD1 (5 bases). The CDR3 is 13 amino acids. V gave up 5 bases and J gave up 0 bases, with 7 bases separating them. Germline assignment: CDR1 KGHDR and CDR2 SFDVKD. The CDR3 loop reads CATSGQNSYEQYF. As DNA, the CDR3 is TGTGCCACCAGTGGACAGAACTCCTACGAGCAGTACTTC.

With respect to this clone: The junction and the germline gene differ at one end; a read error may be behind it. Written as DNA, the CDR3 is TGTGCCAGCAGCTCCGAAACTAGCGGGACCGGGTGGCGCAACTTC. It codes for CASSSETSGTGWRNF. J is TRBJ2-7 and V is TRBV7-8; 10 nucleotides align to TRBD2. Germline loops: CDR1 SGHVS, CDR2 FQNEAQ. The CDR3 covers 15 residues.

The chain is built from TRBV11-2 and TRBJ2-3, with D tentatively TRBD2 (5 bases). This CDR3 has 13 residues. The V gene lost 3 bases and the J gene lost 6 bases, with 10 bases spanning the gap. Germline V gene lookup returns CDR1 SGHAT and CDR2 FQNNGV. The DNA for the CDR3 is TGTGCCAGCAGCTTTGGGAGTTTGGATACGCAGTATTTT. Translating it yields CASSFGSLDTQYF. The variable domain in full, with the rest retrieved from reference TRBV11-2 and TRBJ2-3, is EAGVAQSPRYKIIEKRQSVAFWCNPISGHATLYWYQQILGQGPKLLIQFQNNGVVDDSQLPKDRFSAERLKGVDSTLKIQPAKLEDSAVYLCASSFGSLDTQYFGPGTRLTVL.

This chain connects TRBV6-4 to TRBJ2-1, with D possibly being TRBD2 (5 bases). The CDR3 has 15 residues. Trimming took off 5 bases at V and 3 bases at J, with 14 bases between the two ends. Germline V lookup: CDR1 MRHNA, CDR2 SNTAGT. CDR3 in amino acids: CASSREEGIYNEQFF. CDR3 DNA: TGTGCCAGCAGTCGGGAAGAAGGCATCTACAATGAGCAGTTCTTC.

A single count supports this clone. The chain is built from TRBV28 and TRBJ1-5; D is possibly TRBD1 (6 bases). V was shortened by 6 bases and J by 0 bases, with 12 bases between the two germline ends. Per germline, CDR1 MDHEN and CDR2 SYDVKM. This CDR3 comprises 15 residues. CDR3 sequence reads: CASRLQGYSNQPQHF. CDR3 nucleotides: TGTGCCAGCAGACTACAGGGATATAGCAATCAGCCCCAGCATTTT. Supplemented by reference TRBV28 and TRBJ1-5, the full variable domain reads DVKVTQSSRYLVKRTGEKVFLECVQDMDHENMFWYRQDPGLGLRLIYFSYDVKMKEKGDIPEGYSVSREKKERFSLILESASTNQTSMYLCASRLQGYSNQPQHFGDGTRLSIL.

The V call is TRBV7-9, the J call TRBJ2-3; TRBD2 matches 14 bases. Germline CDR1 SEHNR, CDR2 FQNEAQ (reference sequence). The CDR3 consists of 17 residues. V dropped 4 bases and J dropped 1; count of bases not matched to a gene: 4. In nucleotides, the CDR3 is TGTGCCAGCAGCTCCCCGGGACTAGCGGGGGGCACAGATACGCAGTATTTT. Protein sequence: CASSSPGLAGGTDTQYF. The full variable domain, its missing parts supplied by reference TRBV7-9 and TRBJ2-3, is DTGVSQNPRHKITKRGQNVTFRCDPISEHNRLYWYRQTLGQGPEFLTYFQNEAQLEKSRLLSDRFSAERPKGSFSTLEIQRTEQGDSAMYLCASSSPGLAGGTDTQYFGPGTRLTVL.

The V call is TRBV12-3 or TRBV12-4, the J call TRBJ1-1; D possibly corresponds to TRBD1 (6 bases). CDR3 length: 12 amino acids. V gave up 4 bases and J gave up 6 bases, with 9 bases separating them. The DNA of the CDR3 is TGTGCCAGCAGTTGGGGGACACCTGAAGCTTTCTTT. This sequence encodes CASSWGTPEAFF.

The chain combines TRBV6-2 or TRBV6-3 with TRBJ2-1, with 10 nucleotides matching TRBD2. There are 14 residues in the CDR3. The germline V gene encodes CDR1 MNHEY and CDR2 SVGEGT. The J segment lost 8 bases and the V segment lost 6 bases, leaving 7 bases of the junction unmatched. As DNA, the CDR3 is TGTGCCAGCAGCCATGGGACTAGCGTTGATGAGCAGTTCTTC. Its translation is CASSHGTSVDEQFF.

The chain recombines TRBV21-1 with TRBJ1-2. TRBV21-1 is a documented pseudogene. The CDR3 is made up of 16 amino acids. CDR3 region: CASSKGPEGGARRYTF. The DNA for the CDR3 is TGTGCCAGCAGCAAGGGCCCCGAGGGGGGGGCGCGACGCTACACCTTC.

The chain carries TRBV19 and TRBJ1-5; D call uncertain. V gave up 4 bases and J gave up 3 bases, with 13 bases separating them. CDR1 and CDR2 from the germline V gene are LNHDA and SQIVND (reference sequence). The CDR3 has 15 residues. The CDR3 reads CASSTKREVNQPQHF. The CDR3 nucleotides are TGTGCCAGTAGTACCAAACGGGAGGTCAATCAGCCCCAGCATTTT.

The chain couples TRBV9 to TRBJ2-1; the D is unclear. Trimming pared 0 bases from V and 4 bases from J, leaving 11 bases between. This CDR3 has 15 residues. CDR1 is SGDLS, CDR2 YYNGEE, per germline. The CDR3 here is CASSVAETSYNEQFF. The CDR3 DNA follows: TGTGCCAGCAGCGTAGCTGAGACATCTTACAATGAGCAGTTCTTC.

The chain carries TRBV6-1 and TRBJ2-7; a possible D gene is TRBD1 (6 bases). Germline CDR1 is MNHNS and CDR2 is SASEGT. V lost 3 bases to trimming and J lost 3 bases, with 9 bases between them. The CDR3 sequence is 13 residues long. The CDR3 nucleotides read TGTGCCAGCAGTGATACAGGGAACTACGAGCAGTACTTC. This sequence encodes CASSDTGNYEQYF.

The genes are TRBV27 and TRBJ2-1; D call uncertain. The germline V and J ends were trimmed by 3 bases and 9 bases, with 9 bases remaining between them. This CDR3 has 12 residues. The germline V gene encodes CDR1 MNHEY and CDR2 SMNVEV (reference sequence). The CDR3 nucleotides are TGTGCCAGCAGTTTCGGTCGAGGTGAGCAGTTCTTC. As protein: CASSFGRGEQFF.

The chain employs TRBV7-2 and TRBJ2-7; unclear D gene. V was clipped by 3 bases and J by 2 bases, with 11 bases between them. Germline V gene lookup returns CDR1 SGHTA and CDR2 FQGNSA. This CDR3 region has 14 residues. The DNA of the CDR3 is TGTGCCAGCAGCTTTTTTAACGCAGCCTACGAGCAGTACTTC. It specifies CASSFFNAAYEQYF.

The genes are TRBV7-2 and TRBJ2-7, with D possibly matching TRBD1 (5 bases). The V gene lost 1 base and the J gene lost 3 bases, with 10 bases spanning the gap. This CDR3 is built from 14 residues. CDR1 SGHTA and CDR2 FQGNSA come from the germline V gene. This CDR3 is CASSLETVLYEQYF. The CDR3 nucleotides read TGTGCCAGCAGCTTAGAGACAGTTCTCTACGAGCAGTACTTC. Variable domain in full (rest from reference TRBV7-2 and TRBJ2-7): GAGVSQSPSNKVTEKGKDVELRCDPISGHTALYWYRQSLGQGLEFLIYFQGNSAPDKSGLPSDRFSAERTGGSVSTLTIQRTQQEDSAVYLCASSLETVLYEQYFGPGTRLTVT.

V gene TRBV24-1 combines with J gene TRBJ2-1; TRBD2 matches 10 bases. The J segment lost 4 bases and the V segment lost 5 bases, leaving 4 bases of the junction unmatched. The CDR3 contains 15 residues. Germline assignment: CDR1 KGHDR and CDR2 SFDVKD. The CDR3 here is CATSALAGGYNEQFF. The CDR3 DNA is TGTGCCACCAGTGCCTTAGCGGGAGGTTACAATGAGCAGTTCTTC.

The chain combines TRBV24-1 with TRBJ1-3; 7 bases map to TRBD1. The J segment lost 4 bases and the V segment lost 4 bases, leaving 6 bases of the junction unmatched. From germline, CDR1 is KGHDR and CDR2 SFDVKD. The CDR3 consists of 15 residues. CDR3 in amino acids: CATSESTGLGNTIYF. CDR3 sequence (DNA): TGTGCCACCAGTGAGTCGACAGGGTTGGGAAACACCATATATTTT.

The chain has TRBV18 and TRBJ2-3; possibly TRBD1 for D (5 bases). This CDR3 comprises 15 residues. V was clipped by 3 bases and J by 1 base, with 11 bases between them. Looked up from germline, CDR1 is KGHSH and CDR2 is LQKENI. The CDR3 DNA follows: TGTGCCAGCTCACCGGGGATAGGGGGCACAGATACGCAGTATTTT. Its translation: CASSPGIGGTDTQYF.

The chain is built from TRBV7-9 and TRBJ2-3; TRBD2 might be the D (5 bases). Trimming removed 0 bases from V and 1 base from J, with 8 bases in between. CDR1 is SEHNR, CDR2 FQNEAQ, per germline (reference sequence). The CDR3 length is 15 residues. The CDR3 coding sequence is TGTGCCAGCAGCTTAGCGGGAGCCGGCACAGATACGCAGTATTTT. Its protein is CASSLAGAGTDTQYF.

Turning to this clone: The sample holds other DNA sequences that translate to the same CDR3. This chain links TRBV18 with TRBJ2-1; 11 bases match TRBD2. The germline CDR1 and CDR2 sequences are KGHSH and LQKENI. The V and J ends lost 4 bases and 6 bases, in that order; junction bases with no gene match: 5. The CDR3 runs 15 residues. The CDR3, as DNA: TGTGCCAGCTCACTACTAGCGGGAGTGATCAATGAGCAGTTCTTC. Protein product: CASSLLAGVINEQFF.

V usage is TRBV29-1 and J usage is TRBJ2-1, with D perhaps matching TRBD1 (6 bases). The CDR3 has 12 residues. Looked up from germline, CDR1 is SQVTM and CDR2 is ANQGSEA. Trimming took 3 bases from V and 8 from J, leaving 11 bases between them. The CDR3 DNA follows: TGCAGCGTTGACACAGGGCACGATGAGCAGTTCTTC. Its translation is CSVDTGHDEQFF.

The genes are TRBV5-1 and TRBJ1-1, with D possibly matching TRBD1 (6 bases). V lost 3 bases and J lost 4, with 16 bases in between. Germline CDR1 is SGHRS and CDR2 is YFSETQ. CDR3 size: 15 residues. The CDR3 sequence: CASSSQGGSGTEAFF. The CDR3 coding sequence is TGCGCCAGCAGCTCACAGGGCGGTTCCGGCACTGAAGCTTTCTTT.

The chain carries TRBV5-1 and TRBJ2-3; 8 bases fit TRBD2. CDR3 size: 17 residues. CDR1 is SGHRS, CDR2 YFSETQ, per germline. With 1 base clipped from V and 2 bases from J, the junction kept 9 bases outside the gene matches. The CDR3, as DNA: TGCGCCAGCAGCTTGTACCCCCCGGGACTAGACACAGATACGCAGTATTTT. Residues: CASSLYPPGLDTDTQYF.

The chain joins TRBV28 to TRBJ2-7, with 7 bases aligning to TRBD1. CDR3 size: 16 residues. V gave up 3 bases and J gave up 0 bases; unmatched junction bases: 8. The germline V gene encodes CDR1 MDHEN and CDR2 SYDVKM. CDR3 in amino acids: CASSLGDRLSSYEQYF. DNA of the CDR3: TGTGCCAGCAGTTTGGGGGACAGATTGAGCTCCTACGAGCAGTACTTC.

The V and J genes are TRBV28 and TRBJ1-2; 10 bases fit TRBD1. The CDR3 contains 16 residues. The ends lost 3 bases at V and 2 bases at J; junction bases unmatched: 6. Germline lookup yields CDR1 MDHEN and CDR2 SYDVKM. As DNA, the CDR3 is TGTGCCAGCAGTTTCGGGACAGGGGAGTTGAACTATGGCTACACCTTC. As protein: CASSFGTGELNYGYTF.